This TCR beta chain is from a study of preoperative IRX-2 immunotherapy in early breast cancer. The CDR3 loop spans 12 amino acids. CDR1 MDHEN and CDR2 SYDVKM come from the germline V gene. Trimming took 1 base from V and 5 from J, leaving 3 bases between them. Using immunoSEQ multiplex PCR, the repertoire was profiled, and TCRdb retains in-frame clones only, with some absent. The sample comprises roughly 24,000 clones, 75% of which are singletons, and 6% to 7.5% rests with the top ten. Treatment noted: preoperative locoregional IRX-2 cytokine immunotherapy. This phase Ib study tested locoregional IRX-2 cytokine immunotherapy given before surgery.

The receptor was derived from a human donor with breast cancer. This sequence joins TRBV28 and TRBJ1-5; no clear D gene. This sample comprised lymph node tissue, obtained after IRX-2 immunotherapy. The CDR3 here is CASSLSYQPQHF. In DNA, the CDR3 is TGTGCCAGCAGTTTATCTTATCAGCCCCAGCATTTT.